A single sample gave rise to the 9 T cell receptor beta chains below, sequenced in a study of cytomegalovirus exposure and HLA in healthy donors. The PCR used 60 Vbeta and 13 Jbeta primers. Data came from immunoSEQ multiplex PCR; TCRdb stores just in-frame clones and leaves some out. In all, the sample yields 45,000 or so clones. The sequencing input was PBMCs. These TCRs come from a male donor in good health and CMV-seronegative.

On this clone itself: Other nucleotide sequences from this sample produce the same CDR3. The chain links TRBV6-5 to TRBJ1-1, with 7 bases fitting TRBD1. CDR1 and CDR2 from the germline V gene are MNHEY and SVGAGI. V was pared by 0 bases and J by 3 bases, with 4 bases of the junction left unmatched. The CDR3 consists of 15 residues. The CDR3 protein is CASSYSPGGYTEAFF. In nucleotides, the CDR3 is TGTGCCAGCAGTTACTCACCAGGGGGGTACACTGAAGCTTTCTTT.

The V gene is TRBV6-4, the J gene TRBJ2-3, with D uncertain. Germline V gene sequence: CDR1 MRHNA, CDR2 SNTAGT. The V end lost 4 bases, the J end lost 1 base, and 3 bases lay between the germline ends. The CDR3 covers 12 residues. CDR3 sequence reads: CASSAGTDTQYF. In DNA, the CDR3 is TGTGCCAGCAGTGCAGGCACAGATACGCAGTATTTT.

The chain links TRBV5-6 to TRBJ1-4, with TRBD1 as a possible D gene (6 bases). The CDR3 loop spans 15 amino acids. The V end lost 0 bases, the J end lost 8 bases, and 14 bases lay between the germline ends. Germline assignment: CDR1 SGHDT and CDR2 YYEEEE. CDR3 loop: CASSLAGGAGEKLFF. In DNA form, the CDR3 reads TGTGCCAGCAGCTTGGCCGGGGGGGCTGGAGAAAAACTGTTTTTT.

V usage is TRBV9 and J usage is TRBJ2-3, with 7 bases identical to TRBD2. The CDR3 loop spans 15 amino acids. With 1 base clipped from V and 3 bases from J, the junction kept 5 bases outside the gene matches. Germline loops: CDR1 SGDLS, CDR2 YYNGEE. The CDR3 reads CASSVLGGGTDTQYF. In nucleotides, the CDR3 is TGTGCCAGCAGCGTACTGGGCGGGGGTACAGATACGCAGTATTTT. The variable domain in full, with the rest retrieved from reference TRBV9 and TRBJ2-3, is DSGVTQTPKHLITATGQRVTLRCSPRSGDLSVYWYQQSLDQGLQFLIQYYNGEERAKGNILERFSAQQFPDLHSELNLSSLELGDSALYFCASSVLGGGTDTQYFGPGTRLTVL.

The J gene is TRBJ1-6, the V gene TRBV9; 7 nucleotides align to TRBD1. CDR3 length: 16 amino acids. V shed 0 bases and J 7 bases; nucleotides not matched to a gene: 7. Per germline, CDR1 SGDLS and CDR2 YYNGEE. The CDR3 loop is CASSVGVGRGNSPLHF. The CDR3 DNA reads TGTGCCAGCAGCGTAGGAGTCGGCAGGGGGAATTCACCCCTCCACTTT.

The V call is TRBV5-1, the J call TRBJ2-5; 7 nucleotides align to TRBD2. V dropped 0 bases and J dropped 4; count of bases not matched to a gene: 6. Germline-derived CDR1 and CDR2 are SGHRS and YFSETQ. The CDR3 is 15 residues long. CDR3: CASSLGRREGETQYF. In nucleotides, the CDR3 is TGCGCCAGCAGCTTGGGTCGCAGGGAGGGAGAGACCCAGTACTTC.

The J gene is TRBJ2-3, the V gene TRBV19; TRBD2 agrees at 7 bases. CDR1 is LNHDA and CDR2 is SQIVND in the germline V gene (reference sequence). This CDR3 spans 15 amino acids. V lost 3 bases to trimming and J lost 6 bases; unmatched junction nucleotides: 9. CDR3 DNA sequence: TGTGCCAGTAGTATTATTAGGGAGGGGCCGGATACGCAGTATTTT. Encoded protein: CASSIIREGPDTQYF.

V usage is TRBV30 and J usage is TRBJ1-2; D is undetermined. The CDR3 extends over 13 amino acids. CDR1 and CDR2 (germline): GTSNPN, SVGIG (reference sequence). V was clipped by 0 bases and J by 8 bases, with 13 bases between them. The CDR3 sequence is CAWSVVGTGGYTF. In nucleotides, the CDR3 is TGTGCCTGGAGTGTAGTGGGTACGGGAGGCTACACCTTC. The whole variable domain, filled in from reference TRBV30 and TRBJ1-2, reads SQTIHQWPATLVQPVGSPLSLECTVEGTSNPNLYWYRQAAGRGLQLLFYSVGIGQISSEVPQNLSASRPQDRQFILSSKKLLLSDSGFYLCAWSVVGTGGYTFGSGTRLTVV.

The chain uses TRBV19 and TRBJ1-1; 10 nucleotides align to TRBD1. J gave up 0 bases and V 3 bases, and 7 bases lay outside the gene matches. The CDR3 consists of 17 residues. The V gene's germline CDR1 is LNHDA and CDR2 SQIVND (reference sequence). CDR3 protein: CASSILRDRGLNTEAFF. Written as DNA, the CDR3 is TGTGCCAGTAGTATCCTTAGGGACAGGGGCTTGAACACTGAAGCTTTCTTT.